The next 24 T cell receptor beta chains were all read from a single sample in a study of blood T cell repertoires in COVID-19. Generated by immunoSEQ multiplex PCR, the TCRdb table keeps only in-frame clones and is missing some. The data contain 58,000 or so clones, around 78% of them singletons. The sample was peripheral blood. All receptors come from a human donor in a cohort sampled during active COVID-19.

This clone has more than one count but fewer than ten. This rearrangement joins TRBV10-3 to TRBJ1-4; D is ambiguous. Germline CDR1 reads ENHRY; CDR2 reads SYGVKD. The germline V and J ends were trimmed by 0 bases and 3 bases, with 14 bases remaining between them. This CDR3 spans 17 amino acids. CDR3 DNA: TGTGCCATCAGTGAGTCGATCCTCAGGCAACCTAATGAAAAACTGTTTTTT. It is translated as CAISESILRQPNEKLFF.

This rearrangement joins TRBV5-1 to TRBJ1-1; D gene ambiguous. The V end lost 0 bases, the J end lost 1 base, and 10 bases lay between the germline ends. CDR3 length: 15 residues. Germline lookup yields CDR1 SGHRS and CDR2 YFSETQ. The CDR3 DNA reads as TGCGCCAGCAGCTTGGGTGCTGCGGGGAACACTGAAGCTTTCTTT. It codes for CASSLGAAGNTEAFF.

The chain combines TRBV6-5 with TRBJ2-7; possibly TRBD2 for D (5 bases). The CDR3 length is 15 residues. Trimming took off 6 bases at V and 6 bases at J, with 21 bases between the two ends. Looked up from germline, CDR1 is MNHEY and CDR2 is SVGAGI. DNA for the CDR3: TGTGCCAGCAGACCACCACGGGGAAAGTCAGCCGAGCAGTACTTC. As protein: CASRPPRGKSAEQYF.

This clone has just a few counts. The V call is TRBV5-5, the J call TRBJ1-2; tentative D call: TRBD1 (6 bases). This CDR3 comprises 13 residues. V was cut by 4 bases and J by 8 bases, with 15 bases left in between. Germline assignment: CDR1 SGHKS and CDR2 YYEKEE (reference sequence). CDR3 DNA: TGTGCCAGCAGCCCCAGGGGTGAGCGGGGCTACACCTTC. Its translation is CASSPRGERGYTF.

The V and J genes are TRBV11-2 and TRBJ1-2; weak D call: TRBD1 (6 bases). Germline loops: CDR1 SGHAT, CDR2 FQNNGV. Trimming cost V 2 bases and J 0 bases, with 10 bases left between them. CDR3 length: 15 residues. The CDR3 sequence: CASSLSGTTNYGYTF. In nucleotides, the CDR3 is TGTGCCAGCAGCTTATCCGGGACAACTAACTATGGCTACACCTTC.

The count of this clone is one. V gene TRBV7-8 combines with J gene TRBJ2-5; perhaps TRBD1 as D (6 bases). This CDR3 is 14 amino acids long. Germline loops: CDR1 SGHVS, CDR2 FQNEAQ. V gave up 4 bases and J gave up 3 bases, with 12 bases separating them. The CDR3 coding sequence is TGTGCCAGCAGCTCCGGGACACTTAAAGAGACCCAGTACTTC. Protein product: CASSSGTLKETQYF.

This clone was seen just once. The chain recombines TRBV6-6 with TRBJ2-7; tentatively, D is TRBD1 (6 bases). Germline CDR1 is MNHNY and CDR2 is SVGAGI (reference sequence). The CDR3 totals 13 residues. The germline V and J ends were trimmed by 1 base and 3 bases, with 7 bases remaining between them. The CDR3 DNA sequence: TGTGCCAGCAGTTACTTACAGGGCTACGAGCAGTACTTC. It is translated as CASSYLQGYEQYF.

J is TRBJ1-1 and V is TRBV7-8; 8 bases are a match to TRBD1. Germline V gene lookup returns CDR1 SGHVS and CDR2 FQNEAQ. The CDR3 sequence is 14 residues long. With 6 bases clipped from V and 3 bases from J, the junction kept 6 bases outside the gene matches. CDR3 region: CASSSQGAYTEAFF. CDR3 bases: TGTGCCAGCAGTTCGCAGGGGGCGTACACTGAAGCTTTCTTT.

This sequence joins TRBV12-2 and TRBJ1-1; TRBD1 is the table's D call, not checked against the DNA. TRBV12-2 is classified as a pseudogene. The CDR3 spans 16 residues. CDR3 sequence reads: CASRFPGTGRNTEAFF. CDR3 nucleotide sequence: TGTGCAAGTCGCTTCCCCGGGACAGGAAGAAACACTGAAGCTTTCTTT.

The chain links TRBV9 to TRBJ2-7, with 8 nucleotides matching TRBD1. Germline CDR1 SGDLS, CDR2 YYNGEE. The CDR3 runs 16 residues. V was pared by 2 bases and J by 0 bases, with 7 bases of the junction left unmatched. CDR3 residues: CASSVHPGQDSYEQYF. For the CDR3, the DNA is TGTGCCAGCAGCGTTCATCCGGGACAGGACTCCTACGAGCAGTACTTC.

The table lists this clone with a few counts. The chain uses TRBV28 and TRBJ2-7; 11 bases align to TRBD2. CDR3 length equals 14 residues. J lost 3 bases, V lost 2 bases, and 0 bases had no gene match. Germline V lookup: CDR1 MDHEN, CDR2 SYDVKM. The DNA of the CDR3 is TGTGCCAGCAGTTTACTAGCGGGAGGCTACGAGCAGTACTTC. Its protein product is CASSLLAGGYEQYF.

The gene calls are TRBV4-1 and TRBJ1-5, with 7 nucleotides matching TRBD1. This CDR3 is built from 13 residues. After removal of 9 bases from V and 3 bases from J, the junction contained 5 bases not matched to a gene. Germline V CDR1 and CDR2: MGHRA, YSYEKL. CDR3 nucleotide sequence: TGCGCCAGTGAAACAGGGGTCAATCAGCCCCAGCATTTT. Its translation: CASETGVNQPQHF.

The J gene is TRBJ1-2, the V gene TRBV5-6; D gene ambiguous. Germline V gene lookup returns CDR1 SGHDT and CDR2 YYEEEE. The CDR3 covers 17 residues. V lost 0 bases to trimming and J lost 3 bases, with 18 bases between them. CDR3 in DNA: TGTGCCAGCAGCTTGGCCGAAACGCCACCAACTGACTATGGCTACACCTTC. Amino acids: CASSLAETPPTDYGYTF.

The V call is TRBV9, the J call TRBJ1-4; D might be TRBD1 (5 bases). Germline V gene sequence: CDR1 SGDLS, CDR2 YYNGEE. The CDR3 consists of 14 residues. Between the trimmed V and J ends, which lost 3 bases and 4 bases, there was a span of 10 bases. The CDR3 sequence is CASSETVINEKLFF. The CDR3 bases are TGTGCCAGCAGCGAGACAGTGATTAATGAAAAACTGTTTTTT.

V gene TRBV18 combines with J gene TRBJ1-1, with D uncertain. The V gene's germline CDR1 is KGHSH and CDR2 LQKENI. Trimming took off 5 bases at V and 0 bases at J, with 10 bases between the two ends. The CDR3 length is 14 residues. DNA for the CDR3: TGTGCCAGCTCAGCACGTAGCATGAACACTGAAGCTTTCTTT. Protein product: CASSARSMNTEAFF.

This sequence joins TRBV5-1 and TRBJ2-7; 7 bases agree with TRBD2. The CDR3 has 14 amino acids. With 2 bases clipped from V and 1 base from J, the junction kept 3 bases outside the gene matches. Germline assignment: CDR1 SGHRS and CDR2 YFSETQ. The CDR3 is CASSLLARSYEQYF. The DNA of the CDR3 is TGCGCCAGCAGCTTACTAGCGAGATCCTACGAGCAGTACTTC.

The gene calls are TRBV12-3 or TRBV12-4 and TRBJ1-2; D gene uncertain. CDR3 length equals 12 residues. Trimming shortened V by 7 bases and J by 4 bases, and 10 bases separated the two germline ends. The CDR3 here is CASKEGLYGYTF. The CDR3 DNA follows: TGTGCCAGCAAGGAGGGTCTCTATGGCTACACCTTC.

The rearrangement uses TRBV6-6 and TRBJ2-7; TRBD1 matches at 9 bases. Germline V CDR1 and CDR2: MNHNY, SVGAGI (reference sequence). J was trimmed by 3 bases and V by 0 bases; bases with no gene match: 3. This CDR3 is built from 15 residues. The CDR3 DNA sequence: TGTGCCAGCAGTTACTCGGGACAGGGAGTCTACGAGCAGTACTTC. Its protein is CASSYSGQGVYEQYF.

This chain joins TRBV19 and TRBJ1-2, with D possibly being TRBD1 (5 bases). Trimming cost V 5 bases and J 4 bases, with 14 bases left between them. Germline values: CDR1 LNHDA, CDR2 SQIVND (reference sequence). The CDR3 loop spans 14 amino acids. The CDR3 region is CASSADSRVYGYTF. The DNA for the CDR3 is TGTGCCAGTAGTGCAGACAGCCGCGTCTATGGCTACACCTTC. The full variable domain, in which reference TRBV19 and TRBJ1-2 provide the parts outside the CDR3, is DGGITQSPKYLFRKEGQNVTLSCEQNLNHDAMYWYRQDPGQGLRLIYYSQIVNDFQKGDIAEGYSVSREKKESFPLTVTSAQKNPTAFYLCASSADSRVYGYTFGSGTRLTVV.

The CDR3, as DNA: TGTGCCAGCAGTCCTACTAGCGGGGCTTACAATGAGCAGTTCTTC. The encoded protein is CASSPTSGAYNEQFF. The V and J genes are TRBV7-2 and TRBJ2-1; TRBD2 matches 10 bases. The CDR3 has 15 amino acids. Germline V gene sequence: CDR1 SGHTA, CDR2 FQGNSA. Trimming took 6 bases from V and 4 from J; bases not matched to a gene: 6.

The J gene is TRBJ1-1, the V gene TRBV5-1; 8 nucleotides match TRBD1. Germline V lookup: CDR1 SGHRS, CDR2 YFSETQ. CDR3 size: 13 residues. Trimming removed 5 bases from V and 4 bases from J; junction bases left unmatched: 4. The CDR3 loop is CASRLTGVTEAFF. In nucleotides, the CDR3 is TGCGCCAGCAGATTGACAGGGGTCACTGAAGCTTTCTTT.

This clone showed up just a few times. This sequence joins TRBV19 and TRBJ1-5; D remains unclear. Looked up from germline, CDR1 is LNHDA and CDR2 is SQIVND (reference sequence). This CDR3 spans 15 amino acids. The V gene lost 4 bases and the J gene lost 1 base, with 11 bases spanning the gap. CDR3 sequence reads: CASSRRGWSNQPQHF. The CDR3 DNA sequence: TGTGCCAGTAGTAGGCGAGGTTGGAGCAATCAGCCCCAGCATTTT.

The V call is TRBV15, the J call TRBJ1-1; D is ambiguous. CDR3 length equals 13 residues. V gave up 3 bases and J gave up 1 base, with 6 bases separating them. Germline CDR1 and CDR2: LNHNV and YYDKDF (reference sequence). CDR3 loop: CATSRRWNTEAFF. The CDR3, as DNA: TGTGCCACCAGCAGGAGGTGGAACACTGAAGCTTTCTTT.

As DNA, the CDR3 is TGTGCCAGCAGCCCGGGGGCTGGGGCCAACGTCCTGACTTTC. It encodes CASSPGAGANVLTF. The J gene is TRBJ2-6, the V gene TRBV11-2, with TRBD2 as a possible D gene (6 bases). The CDR3 contains 14 residues. V was shortened by 5 bases and J by 2 bases, with 7 bases between the two germline ends. Germline V gives CDR1 SGHAT, CDR2 FQNNGV.